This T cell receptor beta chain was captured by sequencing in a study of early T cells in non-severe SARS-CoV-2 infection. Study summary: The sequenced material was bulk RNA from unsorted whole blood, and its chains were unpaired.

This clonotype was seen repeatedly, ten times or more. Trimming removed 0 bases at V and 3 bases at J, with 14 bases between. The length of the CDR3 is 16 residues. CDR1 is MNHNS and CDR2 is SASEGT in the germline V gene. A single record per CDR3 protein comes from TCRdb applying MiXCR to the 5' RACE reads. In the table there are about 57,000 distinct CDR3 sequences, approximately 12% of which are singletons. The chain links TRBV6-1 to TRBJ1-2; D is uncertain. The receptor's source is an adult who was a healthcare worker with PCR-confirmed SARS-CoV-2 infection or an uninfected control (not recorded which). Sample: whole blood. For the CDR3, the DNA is TGTGCCAGCAGTGAAGCGCTCAAGGCCACCGACTATGGCTACACCTTC. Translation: CASSEALKATDYGYTF.